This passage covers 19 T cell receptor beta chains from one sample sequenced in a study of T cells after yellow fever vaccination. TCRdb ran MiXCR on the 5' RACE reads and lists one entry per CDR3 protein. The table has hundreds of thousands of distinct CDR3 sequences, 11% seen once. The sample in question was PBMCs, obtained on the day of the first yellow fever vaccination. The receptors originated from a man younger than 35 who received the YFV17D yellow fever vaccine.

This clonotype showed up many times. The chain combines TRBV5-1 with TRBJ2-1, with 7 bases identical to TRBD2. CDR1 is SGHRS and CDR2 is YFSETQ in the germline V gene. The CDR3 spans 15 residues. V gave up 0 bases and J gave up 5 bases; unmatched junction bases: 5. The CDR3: CASSLGDREDNEQFF. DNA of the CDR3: TGCGCCAGCAGCTTGGGAGACCGGGAGGACAATGAGCAGTTCTTC.

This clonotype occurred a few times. CDR3 sequence: CSARSYTQYF. The DNA of the CDR3 is TGCAGTGCCCGTTCCTATACGCAGTATTTT. V and J are TRBV20-1 and TRBJ2-3; D is uncertain. Trimming cost V 6 bases and J 7 bases, with 8 bases left between them. Germline V gene sequence: CDR1 DFQATT, CDR2 SNEGSKA (reference sequence). CDR3 length equals 10 residues.

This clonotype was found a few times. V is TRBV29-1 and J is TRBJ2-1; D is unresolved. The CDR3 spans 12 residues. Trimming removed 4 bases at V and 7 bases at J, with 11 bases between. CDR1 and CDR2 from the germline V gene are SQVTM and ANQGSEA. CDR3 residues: CSVGASGNEQFF. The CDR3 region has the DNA TGCAGCGTTGGGGCTAGTGGAAATGAGCAGTTCTTC.

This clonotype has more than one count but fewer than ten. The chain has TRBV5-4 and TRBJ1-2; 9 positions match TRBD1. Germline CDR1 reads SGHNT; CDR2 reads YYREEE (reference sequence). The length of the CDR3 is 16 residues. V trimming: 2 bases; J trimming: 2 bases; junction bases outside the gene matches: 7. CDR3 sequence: CASSLVPGQGNYGYTF. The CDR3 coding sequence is TGTGCCAGCAGCTTAGTCCCGGGACAGGGAAACTATGGCTACACCTTC.

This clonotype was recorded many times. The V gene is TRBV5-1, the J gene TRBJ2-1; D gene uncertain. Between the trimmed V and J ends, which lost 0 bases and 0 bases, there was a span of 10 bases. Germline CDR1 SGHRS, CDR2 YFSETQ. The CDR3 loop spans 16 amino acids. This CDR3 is CASSLVVGSSYNEQFF. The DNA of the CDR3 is TGCGCCAGCAGCTTGGTGGTCGGTAGCTCCTACAATGAGCAGTTCTTC.

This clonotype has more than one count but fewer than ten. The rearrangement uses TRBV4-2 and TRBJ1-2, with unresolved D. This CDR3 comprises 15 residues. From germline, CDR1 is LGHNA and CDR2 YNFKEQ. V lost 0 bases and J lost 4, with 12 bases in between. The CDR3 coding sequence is TGTGCCAGCAGCCAAGATCGATTTTTCCGCTATGGCTACACCTTC. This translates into CASSQDRFFRYGYTF.

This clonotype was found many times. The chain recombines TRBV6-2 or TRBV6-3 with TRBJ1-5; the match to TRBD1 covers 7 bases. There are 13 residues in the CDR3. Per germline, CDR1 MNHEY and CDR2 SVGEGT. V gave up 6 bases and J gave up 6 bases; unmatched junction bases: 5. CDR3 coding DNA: TGTGCCAGCAGCTTGACAGGGAGTCAGCCCCAGCATTTT. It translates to CASSLTGSQPQHF.

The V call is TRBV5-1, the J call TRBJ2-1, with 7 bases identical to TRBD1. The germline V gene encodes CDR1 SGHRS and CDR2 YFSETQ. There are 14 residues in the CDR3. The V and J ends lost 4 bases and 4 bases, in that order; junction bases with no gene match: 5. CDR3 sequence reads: CASSVGQVYNEQFF. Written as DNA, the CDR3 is TGCGCCAGCAGCGTAGGACAGGTTTACAATGAGCAGTTCTTC.

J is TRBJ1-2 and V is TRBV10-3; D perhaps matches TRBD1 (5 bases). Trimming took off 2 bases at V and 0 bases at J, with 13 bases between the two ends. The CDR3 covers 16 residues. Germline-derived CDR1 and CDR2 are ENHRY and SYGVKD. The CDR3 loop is CAISEPSRAANYGYTF. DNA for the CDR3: TGTGCCATCAGTGAGCCGAGCAGGGCGGCTAACTATGGCTACACCTTC.

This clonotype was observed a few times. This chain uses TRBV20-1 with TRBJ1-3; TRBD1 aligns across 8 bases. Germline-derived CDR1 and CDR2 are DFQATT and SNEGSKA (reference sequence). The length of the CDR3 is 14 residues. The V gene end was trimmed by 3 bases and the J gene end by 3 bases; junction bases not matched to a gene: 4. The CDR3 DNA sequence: TGCAGTGCTAGGGACAGGGAGTATGGAAACACCATATATTTT. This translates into CSARDREYGNTIYF.

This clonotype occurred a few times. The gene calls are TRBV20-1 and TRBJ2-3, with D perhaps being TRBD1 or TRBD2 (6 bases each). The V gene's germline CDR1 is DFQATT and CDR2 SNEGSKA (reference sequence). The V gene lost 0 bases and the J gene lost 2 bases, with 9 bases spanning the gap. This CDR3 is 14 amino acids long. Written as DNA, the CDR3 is TGCAGTGCTAGAGACGGGGGCCTCACAGATACGCAGTATTTT. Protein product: CSARDGGLTDTQYF.

DNA of the CDR3: TGTGCCAGCTCTCTGGCTGAAACAGATACGCAGTATTTT. Translated, it gives CASSLAETDTQYF. The rearrangement links TRBV18 to TRBJ2-3, with no clear D. The CDR3 spans 13 residues. Germline assignment: CDR1 KGHSH and CDR2 LQKENI. V shed 6 bases and J shed 3 bases, with 10 bases lying between them.

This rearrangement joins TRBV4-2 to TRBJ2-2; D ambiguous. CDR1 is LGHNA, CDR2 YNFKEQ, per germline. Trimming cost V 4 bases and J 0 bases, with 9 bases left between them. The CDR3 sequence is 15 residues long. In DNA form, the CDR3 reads TGTGCCAGCAGCCTTCGACACACGAACACCGGGGAGCTGTTTTTT. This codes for CASSLRHTNTGELFF.

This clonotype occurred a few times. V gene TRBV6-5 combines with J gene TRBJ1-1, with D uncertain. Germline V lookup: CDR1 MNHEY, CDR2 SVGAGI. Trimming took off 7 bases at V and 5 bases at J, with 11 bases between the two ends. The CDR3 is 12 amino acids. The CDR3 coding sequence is TGTGCCAGCACCTCCGAAGGGACTGAAGCTTTCTTT. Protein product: CASTSEGTEAFF.

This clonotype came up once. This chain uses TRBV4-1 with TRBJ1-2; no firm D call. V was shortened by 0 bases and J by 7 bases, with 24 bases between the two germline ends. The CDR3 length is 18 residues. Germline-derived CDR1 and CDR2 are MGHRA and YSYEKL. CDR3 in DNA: TGCGCCAGCAGCCAAGAGCCCAGGATCGCCGGTAGGCCTCCTGGCTACACCTTC. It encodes CASSQEPRIAGRPPGYTF.

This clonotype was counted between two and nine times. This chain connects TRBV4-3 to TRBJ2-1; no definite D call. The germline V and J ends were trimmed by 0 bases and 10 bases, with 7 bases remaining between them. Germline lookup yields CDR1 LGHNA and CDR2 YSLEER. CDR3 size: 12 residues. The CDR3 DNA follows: TGCGCCAGCAGCCAAGAGCGGAAGGAGCAGTTCTTC. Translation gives CASSQERKEQFF.

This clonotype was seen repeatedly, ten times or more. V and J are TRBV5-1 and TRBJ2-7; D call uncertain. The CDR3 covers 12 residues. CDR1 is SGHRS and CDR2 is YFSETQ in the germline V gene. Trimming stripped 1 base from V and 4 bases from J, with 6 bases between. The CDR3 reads CASSLTAYEQYF. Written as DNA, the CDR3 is TGCGCCAGCAGCTTGACAGCTTACGAGCAGTACTTC. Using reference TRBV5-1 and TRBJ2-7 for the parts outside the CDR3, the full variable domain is KAGVTQTPRYLIKTRGQQVTLSCSPISGHRSVSWYQQTPGQGLQFLFEYFSETQRNKGNFPGRFSGRQFSNSRSEMNVSTLELGDSALYLCASSLTAYEQYFGPGTRLTVT.

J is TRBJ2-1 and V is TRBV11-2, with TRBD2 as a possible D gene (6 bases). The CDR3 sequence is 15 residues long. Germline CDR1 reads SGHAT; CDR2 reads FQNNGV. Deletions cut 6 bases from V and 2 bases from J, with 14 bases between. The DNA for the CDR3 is TGTGCCAGCAGAGTTACGGGAGCAGCCTACAATGAGCAGTTCTTC. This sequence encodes CASRVTGAAYNEQFF.

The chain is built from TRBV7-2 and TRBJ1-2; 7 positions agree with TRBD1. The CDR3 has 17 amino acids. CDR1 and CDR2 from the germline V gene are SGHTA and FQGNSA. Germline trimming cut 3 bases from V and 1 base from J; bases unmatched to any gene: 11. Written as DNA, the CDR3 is TGTGCCAGCAGCTTCACACCCGGGACAGAAATTAACTATGGCTACACCTTC. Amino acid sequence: CASSFTPGTEINYGYTF.